The T cell receptor (beta chain) described here comes from a study of CD4+ T cells in melanoma. Only in-frame clones appear in the TCRdb table, and some are missing; sequencing was by immunoSEQ multiplex PCR. There are about 5,000 clones in the sample; approximately 60% occur only once, and 22% lies in the top ten. Germline values: CDR1 MNHNY, CDR2 SVGAGI (reference sequence). V lost 0 bases to trimming and J lost 5 bases; unmatched junction nucleotides: 5. The CDR3 runs 15 residues. The study, taken as a whole, reports: Reportedly, melanoma neoantigen-specific CD4+ T cells showed varied differentiation states. CD8+ T cell, macrophage and B cell function reportedly correlated with neoantigen-specific CD4+ T cells.

As for this clone: No antigen is known for it.

The rearrangement uses TRBV6-6 and TRBJ2-7, with TRBD1 identical over 9 bases. Sequencing used cells from a culture (not recorded whether cultured in vitro). This clonotype was obtained from a human donor with melanoma. This chain's CDR3 is CASSYSGTGFNEQYF. In DNA, the CDR3 is TGTGCCAGCAGTTACTCCGGGACAGGGTTTAACGAGCAGTACTTC.